This paragraph covers one T cell receptor beta chain sequence. V lost 6 bases and J lost 7, with 17 bases in between. The CDR3 is 14 residues long. The V gene's germline CDR1 is MRHNA and CDR2 SNTAGT. The data derive from a study of blood T cell repertoires in COVID-19. Study in general: T cells, B-cell-depleted T cells, or PBMCs supplied cDNA or gDNA.

Sequencing used immunoSEQ multiplex PCR; TCRdb keeps in-frame clones, though not all of them. Counted here are 250,000 or so clones, nearly 95% occurring once; the ten biggest clones make up roughly 0.8%. The clonotype originates from a man aged 25 to 40 with COVID-19, enrolled during active disease. V is TRBV6-4 and J is TRBJ2-3; a weak D match, TRBD1 (5 bases). The sample taken for sequencing was peripheral blood. The CDR3 loop is CASSPSQGPNTQYF. Here the CDR3 DNA reads TGTGCCAGCAGCCCCTCGCAGGGCCCCAATACGCAGTATTTT.